The clone carrying this T cell receptor beta chain was detected a few times. Its target is unknown. This CDR3 has 16 amino acids. Germline trimming cut 5 bases from V and 4 bases from J; bases unmatched to any gene: 9. Per the germline V gene, CDR1 is SGHVS and CDR2 is FQNEAQ. The entry originates in a study of T cell repertoires in cytomegalovirus infection. At the level of the study: CMV infection together with matching HLA type was indicated by public TCR beta signatures.

In TCRdb, the reads were re-called with MiXCR into one record per CDR3 protein. The sample shows under 450,000 distinct CDR3 sequences, roughly 36% of them seen only once. Broader study findings: HLA-C-restricted, CMV-specific TCR beta clonotypes were dominant ex vivo. Carriers of CMV and the relevant HLA type were discriminated by public TCR beta frequency.

The genes are TRBV7-8 and TRBJ2-2; 8 positions match TRBD2. Sequencing was performed on cultured PBMCs, taken from culture after CMV antigen stimulation. This TCR was sampled from a human donor in good health (CMV status not recorded). Some clones in this sample may be carry-over from other donors' samples. CDR3 protein: CASSPIGREATGELFF. CDR3 in DNA: TGTGCCAGCAGCCCAATAGGGCGGGAGGCCACCGGGGAGCTGTTTTTT.